This T cell receptor beta chain appears in the sequencing data of a study of regulatory T cells in long-lasting Graves disease. As to time point: newly diagnosed GD, antithyroid drugs for less than 3 months. RNA isolated from PBMCs was used to make the TCR library. The CDR3 contains 12 residues. Germline V gives CDR1 SGHVS, CDR2 FNYEAQ. Through Arm-PCR of CDR3 regions and iRepertoire HTBI primers, TCR beta libraries were built. One entry per CDR3 protein, called by TCRdb with MiXCR from the multiplex PCR reads. Here the sample spans over 400,000 distinct CDR3 sequences, around 15% being singletons. A word on this clonotype: An end of the junction differs from the germline gene, which may be a read error.

The same data also went into a second study, on T cells in Graves' hyperthyroidism and ophthalmopathy. In that study: Most clonotypes expanded in the thyroid (above 0.001) were also present in blood.

The V call is TRBV7-6, the J call TRBJ2-7, with TRBD1 as a possible D gene (5 bases). The sequencing used peripheral blood mononuclear cells (PBMCs), collected at new diagnosis, from a patient treated with antithyroid drugs. The sequence was collected from a woman between 45 and 65 years old with Graves disease. The CDR3 nucleotides read TGTGCCAGCAGCCAACCAGGGTCCGAGCGGTACTTC. Protein: CASSQPGSERYF.